Here is one T cell receptor beta chain with its context. These data are taken from a study of monozygotic twins with cystic fibrosis. Germline assignment: CDR1 SGHNT and CDR2 YENEEA. The CDR3 runs to 14 residues. The trim removed 5 bases at V and 5 bases at J, leaving 3 bases unmatched. The assay was immunoSEQ multiplex PCR, and TCRdb's table has in-frame clones only and misses some. The sample carries tens of thousands of clones, more than 75% recorded once. This receptor was identified in a woman aged 25-40 years with cystic fibrosis. Input material: blood. This sequence joins TRBV11-3 and TRBJ2-1, with 10 positions matching TRBD1. CDR3 amino acids: CASSRDRGNNEQFF. Here the CDR3 DNA reads TGTGCCAGCAGCCGGGACAGGGGTAACAATGAGCAGTTCTTC.